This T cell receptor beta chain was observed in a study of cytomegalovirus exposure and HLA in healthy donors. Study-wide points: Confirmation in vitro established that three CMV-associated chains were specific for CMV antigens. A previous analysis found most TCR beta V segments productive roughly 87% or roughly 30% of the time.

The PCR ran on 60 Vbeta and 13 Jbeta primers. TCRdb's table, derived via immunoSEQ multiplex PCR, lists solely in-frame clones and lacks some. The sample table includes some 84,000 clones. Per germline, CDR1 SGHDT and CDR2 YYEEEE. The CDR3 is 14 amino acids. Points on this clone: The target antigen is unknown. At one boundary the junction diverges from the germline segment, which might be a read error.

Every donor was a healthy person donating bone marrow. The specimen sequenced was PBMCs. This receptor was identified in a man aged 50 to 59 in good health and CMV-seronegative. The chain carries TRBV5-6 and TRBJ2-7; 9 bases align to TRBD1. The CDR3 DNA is TGTGCCAGCACCTTGACAGGGGGATCCTACGAGCAGTACTTC. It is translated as CASTLTGGSYEQYF.